The 27 T cell receptor beta chains in this list originate from one sample, sequenced in a study of blood T cell repertoires in COVID-19. Assay: immunoSEQ multiplex PCR; the TCRdb copy retains only in-frame clones and omits some. Of about 200,000 clones in the sample, approximately 85% were seen once. The specimen was peripheral blood. The receptors come from an elderly woman with acute or convalescent COVID-19.

The gene calls are TRBV30 and TRBJ2-5; tentatively, D is TRBD1 (5 bases). The V end lost 3 bases, the J end lost 2 bases, and 10 bases lay between the germline ends. Germline values: CDR1 GTSNPN, CDR2 SVGIG (reference sequence). The CDR3 covers 13 residues. CDR3 sequence: CAWRPGSQETQYF. Here the CDR3 DNA reads TGTGCCTGGAGGCCAGGGTCTCAAGAGACCCAGTACTTC.

This chain joins TRBV19 and TRBJ2-2; perhaps TRBD2 as D (5 bases). CDR3 length: 16 amino acids. Trimming shortened V by 5 bases and J by 6 bases, and 19 bases separated the two germline ends. Germline V CDR1 and CDR2: LNHDA, SQIVND (reference sequence). The CDR3 region is CASSADYPKDAGELFF. DNA for the CDR3: TGTGCCAGTAGTGCCGACTACCCGAAGGATGCCGGGGAGCTGTTTTTT.

The V and J genes are TRBV18 and TRBJ2-7; no clear D gene. The germline V gene has CDR1 KGHSH and CDR2 LQKENI. The CDR3 has 11 amino acids. V lost 3 bases to trimming and J lost 6 bases, with 6 bases between them. CDR3 sequence: CASSPQFEQYF. CDR3 bases: TGTGCCAGCTCACCTCAGTTCGAGCAGTACTTC. Variable domain in full (rest from reference TRBV18 and TRBJ2-7): NAGVMQNPRHLVRRRGQEARLRCSPMKGHSHVYWYRQLPEEGLKFMVYLQKENIIDESGMPKERFSAEFPKEGPSILRIQQVVRGDSAAYFCASSPQFEQYFGPGTRLTVT.

The genes are TRBV11-2 and TRBJ2-1; 7 bases align to TRBD2. The CDR3 totals 16 residues. Looked up from germline, CDR1 is SGHAT and CDR2 is FQNNGV. With V trimmed by 3 bases and J by 1 base, 6 bases remained unmatched. The CDR3 DNA follows: TGTGCCAGCAGCTTGGTCCCCGGGGGGTCCTACAATGAGCAGTTCTTC. It specifies CASSLVPGGSYNEQFF.

The chain links TRBV18 to TRBJ2-7, with unresolved D. CDR1 and CDR2 from the germline V gene are KGHSH and LQKENI. The V gene lost 2 bases and the J gene lost 1 base, with 6 bases spanning the gap. This CDR3 is built from 13 residues. CDR3 DNA sequence: TGTGCCAGCTCACCAGAGGTATCCTACGAGCAGTACTTC. Amino acid sequence: CASSPEVSYEQYF.

This clone was observed a handful of times. J is TRBJ1-2 and V is TRBV15; D might be TRBD1 (5 bases). V was shortened by 3 bases and J by 9 bases, with 11 bases between the two germline ends. Germline CDR1 reads LNHNV; CDR2 reads YYDKDF (reference sequence). This CDR3 is built from 12 residues. The CDR3 coding sequence is TGTGCCACCAGCAGTCGACAGTATCGCTACACCTTC. Translation gives CATSSRQYRYTF.

The chain employs TRBV5-1 and TRBJ1-2; no clear D. This CDR3 is 12 amino acids long. Germline assignment: CDR1 SGHRS and CDR2 YFSETQ. V was trimmed by 2 bases and J by 7 bases, leaving 9 bases between them. CDR3 coding DNA: TGCGCCAGCAGCTTCGGGGTAGGTGGCTACACCTTC. Translated, it gives CASSFGVGGYTF.

The chain carries TRBV9 and TRBJ2-7; D might be TRBD1 (6 bases). Germline values: CDR1 SGDLS, CDR2 YYNGEE. Trimming took off 7 bases at V and 2 bases at J, with 10 bases between the two ends. The CDR3 is made up of 12 amino acids. Here the CDR3 reads CASGTFPYEQYF. Written as DNA, the CDR3 is TGTGCCAGCGGGACATTTCCCTACGAGCAGTACTTC.

The sample holds one count of this clone. The rearrangement links TRBV19 to TRBJ1-1; 8 bases map to TRBD1. The germline gives CDR1 LNHDA, CDR2 SQIVND (reference sequence). The CDR3 loop spans 15 amino acids. V dropped 5 bases and J dropped 4; count of bases not matched to a gene: 9. The CDR3 DNA follows: TGTGCCAGTAGTTTCTCAGGGGGCGCGGGCACTGAAGCTTTCTTT. It is translated as CASSFSGGAGTEAFF.

The gene calls are TRBV5-1 and TRBJ1-1; a weak D match, TRBD1 (5 bases). CDR1 and CDR2 (germline): SGHRS, YFSETQ. This CDR3 is 15 amino acids long. Trimming removed 4 bases from V and 1 base from J, with 14 bases in between. This CDR3 reads CASSRRDSQNTEAFF. In DNA form, the CDR3 reads TGCGCCAGCAGCCGGAGAGACAGCCAGAACACTGAAGCTTTCTTT. The full variable domain, in which reference TRBV5-1 and TRBJ1-1 provide the parts outside the CDR3, is KAGVTQTPRYLIKTRGQQVTLSCSPISGHRSVSWYQQTPGQGLQFLFEYFSETQRNKGNFPGRFSGRQFSNSRSEMNVSTLELGDSALYLCASSRRDSQNTEAFFGQGTRLTVV.

The V gene is TRBV6-1, the J gene TRBJ2-1; 8 nucleotides agree with TRBD2. The CDR3 contains 15 residues. Germline CDR1 reads MNHNS; CDR2 reads SASEGT. Trimming took 1 base from V and 3 from J; bases not matched to a gene: 2. Written as DNA, the CDR3 is TGTGCCAGCAGTGAAGGGGGACTAGACTACAATGAGCAGTTCTTC. Translating gives CASSEGGLDYNEQFF.

This chain joins TRBV10-3 and TRBJ1-1, with D unresolved. Germline loops: CDR1 ENHRY, CDR2 SYGVKD. The V and J ends lost 0 bases and 6 bases respectively, with 8 bases between them. The CDR3 length is 13 residues. In nucleotides, the CDR3 is TGTGCCATCAGTGAGTCTACTCGCGCTGAAGCTTTCTTT. It codes for CAISESTRAEAFF.

The CDR3 loop is CASSLSGSNQPQHF. The CDR3 DNA follows: TGTGCCAGCAGCCTATCAGGGAGCAATCAGCCCCAGCATTTT. The chain combines TRBV3-1 (or the pseudogene TRBV3-2) with TRBJ1-5; D possibly corresponds to TRBD1 (5 bases). The V and J ends lost 4 bases and 1 base respectively, with 8 bases between them. The CDR3 sequence is 14 residues long. CDR1 and CDR2 from the germline V gene are LGHDT and YNNKEL (reference sequence).

In its sample, this clone was seen a few times. The chain combines TRBV29-1 with TRBJ1-3; D gene uncertain. Per germline, CDR1 SQVTM and CDR2 ANQGSEA. Trimming stripped 3 bases from V and 0 bases from J, with 9 bases between. The CDR3 spans 14 residues. CDR3 DNA sequence: TGCAGCGTTGACCCTGGCAGCTCTGGAAACACCATATATTTT. As protein: CSVDPGSSGNTIYF.

CDR3 residues: CASYRGSGNQPQHF. CDR3 nucleotide sequence: TGTGCCAGCTACAGGGGGAGTGGCAATCAGCCCCAGCATTTT. The gene calls are TRBV19 and TRBJ1-5, with 8 bases that match TRBD1. The ends lost 9 bases at V and 2 bases at J; junction bases unmatched: 6. Germline CDR1 and CDR2: LNHDA and SQIVND (reference sequence). The CDR3 runs 14 residues.

The chain is built from TRBV12-3 or TRBV12-4 and TRBJ1-1; possibly TRBD1 for D (5 bases). V lost 6 bases and J lost 1, with 9 bases in between. The CDR3 extends over 13 amino acids. In DNA form, the CDR3 reads TGTGCCAGCAGCCGACAGCGGAACACTGAAGCTTTCTTT. This gives the protein CASSRQRNTEAFF.

The chain joins TRBV7-3 to TRBJ2-2, with a possible D match to TRBD1 (5 bases). The CDR3 runs 14 residues. Germline CDR1 and CDR2: SGHTA and FQGTGA. V was pared by 4 bases and J by 1 base, with 7 bases between. In DNA form, the CDR3 reads TGTGCCAGCAGCTCCGGACAGAACACCGGGGAGCTGTTTTTT. This codes for CASSSGQNTGELFF.

The chain couples TRBV11-2 to TRBJ2-2; 7 positions match TRBD1. Germline V gene data show CDR1 as SGHAT and CDR2 as FQNNGV. V was clipped by 5 bases and J by 2 bases; unmatched bases: 8. The CDR3 is 16 residues long. This chain's CDR3 is CASSQRGQLNTGELFF. CDR3 nucleotide sequence: TGTGCCAGCAGCCAACGGGGACAGCTTAACACCGGGGAGCTGTTTTTT.

The chain uses TRBV30 and TRBJ2-7; tentative D call: TRBD1 (6 bases). The CDR3 is 11 residues long. The germline V gene encodes CDR1 GTSNPN and CDR2 SVGIG (reference sequence). Trimming removed 7 bases from V and 6 bases from J, with 13 bases in between. The CDR3 region has the DNA TGTGCCTCCAGGGACAAGGGCGAGCAGTACTTC. Encoded protein: CASRDKGEQYF.

The chain links TRBV7-9 to TRBJ2-7, with D unclear. CDR3 length: 17 residues. CDR1 is SEHNR, CDR2 FQNEAQ, per germline (reference sequence). Between the trimmed V and J ends, which lost 1 base and 2 bases, there was a span of 18 bases. The CDR3 here is CASSLVFNEEIAYEQYF. CDR3 coding DNA: TGTGCCAGCAGCTTAGTATTTAACGAAGAGATTGCCTACGAGCAGTACTTC.

The DNA of the CDR3 is TGTGCCAGTAATACAGGGAGCACTGAAGCTTTCTTT. Translating it yields CASNTGSTEAFF. The chain combines TRBV19 with TRBJ1-1; D is possibly TRBD1 (6 bases). CDR3 length equals 12 residues. Germline values: CDR1 LNHDA, CDR2 SQIVND (reference sequence). The germline V and J ends were trimmed by 7 bases and 4 bases, with 10 bases remaining between them.

The rearrangement uses TRBV24-1 and TRBJ2-4, with D possibly being TRBD2 (5 bases). The CDR3 runs to 14 residues. V lost 3 bases, J lost 8 bases, and 13 bases lay in between. Looked up from germline, CDR1 is KGHDR and CDR2 is SFDVKD. CDR3 region: CATSDPNGADIQYF. Written as DNA, the CDR3 is TGTGCCACCAGTGATCCCAACGGAGCGGACATTCAGTACTTC.

This clone was picked up one time. The chain employs TRBV7-9 and TRBJ1-4, with D unresolved. The CDR3 has 14 residues. V gave up 3 bases and J gave up 4 bases, with 9 bases separating them. Germline CDR1 is SEHNR and CDR2 is FQNEAQ (reference sequence). The CDR3 nucleotides are TGTGCCAGCAGCTTCGTCCAGTATAATGAAAAACTGTTTTTT. Protein product: CASSFVQYNEKLFF.

This clone was detected only once. The CDR3 sequence: CASSLPGFFGYTF. CDR3 in DNA: TGTGCCAGCAGTTTACCAGGGTTTTTTGGCTACACCTTC. This chain links TRBV27 with TRBJ1-2; the D gene is possibly TRBD1 (5 bases). This CDR3 contains 13 residues. Trimming removed 2 bases from V and 7 bases from J, with 11 bases in between. Germline V gene lookup returns CDR1 MNHEY and CDR2 SMNVEV (reference sequence).

CDR3 coding DNA: TGTGCCAGCAGCCCCCTGGGGCTAGAAGGCAATGAGCAGTTCTTC. Its protein is CASSPLGLEGNEQFF. The chain recombines TRBV9 with TRBJ2-1, with D possibly being TRBD1 (5 bases). Germline values: CDR1 SGDLS, CDR2 YYNGEE. Trimming removed 4 bases at V and 6 bases at J, with 17 bases between. The CDR3 runs 15 residues.

The chain is built from TRBV23-1 and TRBJ1-1, with 7 bases lining up with TRBD1. TRBV23-1 is known as an ORF, though its function is uncertain. Trimming removed 2 bases from V and 11 bases from J; junction bases left unmatched: 11. The CDR3 extends over 14 amino acids. The CDR3 is CASSQRRGGFKAFF. As DNA, the CDR3 is TGCGCCAGCAGTCAACGTAGAGGGGGCTTCAAGGCTTTCTTT.

This chain's CDR3 is CASSPGRVMNTEAFF. The CDR3 nucleotides are TGTGCCAGCAGTCCAGGGAGGGTCATGAACACTGAAGCTTTCTTT. The rearrangement uses TRBV25-1 and TRBJ1-1; D might be TRBD1 (5 bases). Between the trimmed V and J ends, which lost 5 bases and 0 bases, there was a span of 13 bases. The CDR3 has 15 residues. Germline values: CDR1 MGHDK, CDR2 SYGVNS.